Listed below are T cell receptor beta chains from one sample, sequenced in a study of beta chain features in type 1 diabetes. TCRdb's table, derived via immunoSEQ multiplex PCR, lists solely in-frame clones and lacks some. The sample consists of under 200,000 clones, about 8.1% of them appearing once. Sequenced input: central memory CD4+ T cells from blood. Receptors originate from a woman under 30 with type 1 diabetes. Each CDR3 is given with its conserved first and last residue. Fields, in order: J gene, clone size, D gene, V gene, CDR3 DNA, CDR3 protein. D genes are given only for firm matches. Clone sizes are given selectively: once, few, many, or a class where the clone is expanded.

>TRBJ2-7|.|.|TRBV2
TGTGCCTCTCTCTGGGACAGCGGGTTTTACGAGCAGTACTTC
CASLWDSGFYEQYF
>TRBJ2-4|.|.|TRBV5-5
TGTGCCAGCAGCTGGGGCCAGTCCAAAAACATTCAGTACTTC
CASSWGQSKNIQYF
>TRBJ2-7|few|.|TRBV6-1
TGTGCCAGCAGGAATAGCGGATACTACGAGCAGTACTTC
CASRNSGYYEQYF
>TRBJ1-1|few|.|TRBV7-2
TGTGCCAGCAGCGCCAGGGGAGAGGCTGAAGCTTTCTTT
CASSARGEAEAFF
>TRBJ2-3|few|TRBD2|TRBV7-2
TGTGCCAGCAGCCCCCGGACTAGCGGGACGGGAGATACGCAGTATTTT
CASSPRTSGTGDTQYF
>TRBJ2-7|few|.|TRBV7-8
TGTGCCAGCAGCTTTACTTCGGCGGGCTACGAGCAGTACTTC
CASSFTSAGYEQYF
>TRBJ1-2|few|TRBD1|TRBV4-3
TGCGCCAGCAGCCAAGGGACAGGGGGCTACACCTTC
CASSQGTGGYTF
>TRBJ2-4|.|.|TRBV18
TGTGCCAGCTCACATTCCGAGACTAGGGTGGGCATTCAGTACTTC
CASSHSETRVGIQYF
>TRBJ1-5|many|.|TRBV30
TGTGCCTGGAGTGTGCGGGACCCCCAGCCCCAGCATTTT
CAWSVRDPQPQHF
>TRBJ1-6|.|.|TRBV5-1
TGCGCCAGCAGCTTGGGGACAAGCTCACCCCTCCACTTT
CASSLGTSSPLHF
>TRBJ2-7|few|.|TRBV6-5
TGTGCCAGCAAAAGTGGGGTTCACAGAGGGTACGAGCAGTACTTC
CASKSGVHRGYEQYF
>TRBJ2-7|few|.|TRBV7-2
TGTGCCAGCAGCTTGGGTAGCGACTACGAGCAGTACTTC
CASSLGSDYEQYF
>TRBJ2-1|.|TRBD2|TRBV7-2
TGTGCCAGCAGCCCGTGGACTAGCGGGAGCAATGAGCAGTTCTTC
CASSPWTSGSNEQFF
>TRBJ2-3|few|.|TRBV4-3
TGCGCCAGCAGCCAAGATACCGGGAGATTGACAGATACGCAGTATTTT
CASSQDTGRLTDTQYF
>TRBJ1-6|few|.|TRBV7-9
TGTGCCAGCAGCGAGCAAGGGGGAAATTCACCCCTCCACTTT
CASSEQGGNSPLHF
>TRBJ2-3|few|.|TRBV5-8
TGTGCCAGCAGCTTGGCGGGGACTAGCACAGATACGCAGTATTTT
CASSLAGTSTDTQYF
>TRBJ1-5|few|.|TRBV25-1
TGTGCCAGCAGTGCGGGCAATCAGCCCCAGCATTTT
CASSAGNQPQHF